Following are 4 T cell receptor beta chains from one sample sequenced in a study of CD8 T cells in Susac syndrome. RNA totalling about 0.5 to 1 ug underwent reverse transcription with random hexamers. TCRdb analysed the immunoSEQ multiplex PCR reads with MiXCR anew, one entry per CDR3 protein. The sample has about 190,000 distinct CDR3 sequences; roughly 95% are singletons. Sample: CD4+ T cells from PBMCs. The receptors shown here come from a human donor with Susac syndrome.

CDR3 loop: CASSLQGRGEKLFF. The CDR3 DNA follows: TGTGCCAGTAGCTTACAGGGTAGGGGTGAAAAACTGTTTTTT. This sequence joins TRBV19 and TRBJ1-4; TRBD1 is a possible D gene (6 bases). Germline-derived CDR1 and CDR2 are LNHDA and SQIVND (reference sequence). The CDR3 sequence is 14 residues long. Trimming removed 6 bases from V and 7 bases from J, with 15 bases in between.

The gene calls are TRBV10-3 and TRBJ2-3; 8 bases are a match to TRBD2. Germline CDR1 ENHRY, CDR2 SYGVKD. The CDR3 contains 14 residues. J gave up 3 bases and V 4 bases, and 3 bases lay outside the gene matches. This chain's CDR3 is CAISAGGPTDTQYF. The DNA for the CDR3 is TGTGCCATCAGTGCGGGGGGGCCGACAGATACGCAGTATTTT.

J is TRBJ1-5 and V is TRBV18; 8 positions match TRBD1. The germline CDR1 and CDR2 sequences are KGHSH and LQKENI. CDR3 length: 15 residues. V lost 3 bases and J lost 7; bases outside the gene matches: 8. CDR3 loop: CASSPNRGAEQPQHF. The CDR3 DNA follows: TGTGCCAGCTCACCGAACAGGGGGGCAGAGCAGCCCCAGCATTTT.

V is TRBV10-2 and J is TRBJ2-2; 12 bases match TRBD2. The CDR3 length is 17 residues. The trim removed 6 bases at V and 2 bases at J, leaving 7 bases unmatched. Germline V lookup: CDR1 WSHSY, CDR2 SAAADI. CDR3 bases: TGCGCCAGCAGCACTAGCGGGGGGCCCATTAACACCGGGGAGCTGTTTTTT. Translation: CASSTSGGPINTGELFF.